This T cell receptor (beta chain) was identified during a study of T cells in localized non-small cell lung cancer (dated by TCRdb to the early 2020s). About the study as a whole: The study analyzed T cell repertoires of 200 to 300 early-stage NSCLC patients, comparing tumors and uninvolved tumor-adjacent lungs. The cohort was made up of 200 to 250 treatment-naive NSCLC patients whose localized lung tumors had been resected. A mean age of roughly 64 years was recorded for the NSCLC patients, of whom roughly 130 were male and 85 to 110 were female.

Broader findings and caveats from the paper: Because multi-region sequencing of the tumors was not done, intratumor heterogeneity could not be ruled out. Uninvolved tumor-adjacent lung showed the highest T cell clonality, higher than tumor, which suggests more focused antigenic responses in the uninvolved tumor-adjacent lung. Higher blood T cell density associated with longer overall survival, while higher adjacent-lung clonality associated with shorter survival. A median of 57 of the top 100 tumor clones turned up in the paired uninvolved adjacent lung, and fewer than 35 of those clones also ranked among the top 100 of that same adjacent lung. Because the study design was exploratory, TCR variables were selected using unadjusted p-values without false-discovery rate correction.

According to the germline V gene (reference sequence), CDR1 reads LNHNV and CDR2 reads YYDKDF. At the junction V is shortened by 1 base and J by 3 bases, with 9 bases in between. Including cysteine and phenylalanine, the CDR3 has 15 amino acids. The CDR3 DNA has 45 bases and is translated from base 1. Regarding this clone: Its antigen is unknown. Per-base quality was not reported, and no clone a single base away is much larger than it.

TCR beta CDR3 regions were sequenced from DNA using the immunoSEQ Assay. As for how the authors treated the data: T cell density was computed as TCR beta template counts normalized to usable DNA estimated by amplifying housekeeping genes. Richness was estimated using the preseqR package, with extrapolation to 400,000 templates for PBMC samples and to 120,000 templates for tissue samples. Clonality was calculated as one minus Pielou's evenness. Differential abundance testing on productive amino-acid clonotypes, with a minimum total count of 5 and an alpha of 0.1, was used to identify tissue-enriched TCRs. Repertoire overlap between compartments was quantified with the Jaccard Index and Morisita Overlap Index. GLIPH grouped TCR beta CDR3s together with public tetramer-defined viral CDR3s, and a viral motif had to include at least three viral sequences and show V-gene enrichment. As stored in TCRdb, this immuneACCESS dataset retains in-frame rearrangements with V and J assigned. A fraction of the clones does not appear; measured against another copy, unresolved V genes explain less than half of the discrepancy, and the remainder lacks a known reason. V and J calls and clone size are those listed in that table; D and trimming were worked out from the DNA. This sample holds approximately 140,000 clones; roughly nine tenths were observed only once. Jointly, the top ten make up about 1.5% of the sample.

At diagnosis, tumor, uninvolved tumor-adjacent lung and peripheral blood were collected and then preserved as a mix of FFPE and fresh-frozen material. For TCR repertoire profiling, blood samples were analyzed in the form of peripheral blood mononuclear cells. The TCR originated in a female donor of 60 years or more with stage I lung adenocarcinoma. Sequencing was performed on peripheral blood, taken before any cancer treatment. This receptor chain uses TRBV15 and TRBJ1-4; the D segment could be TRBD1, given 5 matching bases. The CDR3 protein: CATSRADSSNEKLFF. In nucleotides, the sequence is TGTGCCACCAGCAGAGCAGACAGCTCTAATGAAAAACTGTTTTTT.